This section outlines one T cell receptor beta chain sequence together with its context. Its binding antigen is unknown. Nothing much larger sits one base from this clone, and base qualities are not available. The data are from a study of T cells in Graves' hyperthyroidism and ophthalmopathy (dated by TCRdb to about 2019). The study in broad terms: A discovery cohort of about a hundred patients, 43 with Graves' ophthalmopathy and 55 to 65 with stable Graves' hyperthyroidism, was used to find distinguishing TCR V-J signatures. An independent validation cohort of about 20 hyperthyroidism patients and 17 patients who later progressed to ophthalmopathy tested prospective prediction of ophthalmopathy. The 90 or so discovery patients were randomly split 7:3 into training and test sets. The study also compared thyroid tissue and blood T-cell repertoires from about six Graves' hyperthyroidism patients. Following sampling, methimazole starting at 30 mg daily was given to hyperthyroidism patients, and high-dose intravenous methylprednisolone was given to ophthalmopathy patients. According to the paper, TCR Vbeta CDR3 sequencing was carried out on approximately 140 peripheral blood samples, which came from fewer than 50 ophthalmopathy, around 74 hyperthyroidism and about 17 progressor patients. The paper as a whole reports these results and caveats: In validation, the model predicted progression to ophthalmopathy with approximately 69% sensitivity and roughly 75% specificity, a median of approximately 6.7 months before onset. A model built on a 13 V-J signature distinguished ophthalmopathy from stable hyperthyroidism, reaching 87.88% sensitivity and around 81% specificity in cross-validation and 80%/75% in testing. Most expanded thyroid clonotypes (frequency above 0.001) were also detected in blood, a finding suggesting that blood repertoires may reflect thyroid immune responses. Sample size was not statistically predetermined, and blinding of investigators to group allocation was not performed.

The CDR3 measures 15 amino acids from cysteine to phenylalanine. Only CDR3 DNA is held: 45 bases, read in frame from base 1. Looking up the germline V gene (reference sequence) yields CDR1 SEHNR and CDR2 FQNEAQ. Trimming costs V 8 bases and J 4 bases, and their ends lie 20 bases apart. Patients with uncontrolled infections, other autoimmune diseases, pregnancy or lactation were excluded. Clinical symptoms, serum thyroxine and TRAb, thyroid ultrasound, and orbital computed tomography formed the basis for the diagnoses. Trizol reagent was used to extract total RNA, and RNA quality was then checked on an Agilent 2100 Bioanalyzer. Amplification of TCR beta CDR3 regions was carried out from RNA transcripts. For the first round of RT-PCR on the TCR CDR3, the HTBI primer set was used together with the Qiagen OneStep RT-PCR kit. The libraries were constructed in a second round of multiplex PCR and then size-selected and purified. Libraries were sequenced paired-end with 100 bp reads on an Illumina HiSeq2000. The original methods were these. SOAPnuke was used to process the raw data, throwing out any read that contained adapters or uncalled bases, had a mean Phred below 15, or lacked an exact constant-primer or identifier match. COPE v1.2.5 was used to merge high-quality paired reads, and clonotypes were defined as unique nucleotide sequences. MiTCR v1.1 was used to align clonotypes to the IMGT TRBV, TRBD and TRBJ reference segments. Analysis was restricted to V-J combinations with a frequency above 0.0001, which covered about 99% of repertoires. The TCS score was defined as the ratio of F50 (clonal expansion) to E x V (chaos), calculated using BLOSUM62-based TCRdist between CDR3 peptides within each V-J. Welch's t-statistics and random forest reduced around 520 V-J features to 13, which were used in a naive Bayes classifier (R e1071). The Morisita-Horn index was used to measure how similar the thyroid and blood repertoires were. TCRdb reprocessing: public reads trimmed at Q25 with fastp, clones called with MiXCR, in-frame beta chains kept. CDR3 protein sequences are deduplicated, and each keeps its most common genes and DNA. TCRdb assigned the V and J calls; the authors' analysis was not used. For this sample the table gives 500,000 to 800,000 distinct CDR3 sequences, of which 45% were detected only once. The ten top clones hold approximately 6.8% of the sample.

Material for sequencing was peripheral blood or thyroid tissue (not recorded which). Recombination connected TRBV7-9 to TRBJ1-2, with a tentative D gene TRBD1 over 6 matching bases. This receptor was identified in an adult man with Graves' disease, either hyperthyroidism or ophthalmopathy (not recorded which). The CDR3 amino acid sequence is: CASSPSPQGIYGYTF. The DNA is TGTGCCAGCTCACCATCCCCTCAGGGGATCTATGGCTACACCTTC.